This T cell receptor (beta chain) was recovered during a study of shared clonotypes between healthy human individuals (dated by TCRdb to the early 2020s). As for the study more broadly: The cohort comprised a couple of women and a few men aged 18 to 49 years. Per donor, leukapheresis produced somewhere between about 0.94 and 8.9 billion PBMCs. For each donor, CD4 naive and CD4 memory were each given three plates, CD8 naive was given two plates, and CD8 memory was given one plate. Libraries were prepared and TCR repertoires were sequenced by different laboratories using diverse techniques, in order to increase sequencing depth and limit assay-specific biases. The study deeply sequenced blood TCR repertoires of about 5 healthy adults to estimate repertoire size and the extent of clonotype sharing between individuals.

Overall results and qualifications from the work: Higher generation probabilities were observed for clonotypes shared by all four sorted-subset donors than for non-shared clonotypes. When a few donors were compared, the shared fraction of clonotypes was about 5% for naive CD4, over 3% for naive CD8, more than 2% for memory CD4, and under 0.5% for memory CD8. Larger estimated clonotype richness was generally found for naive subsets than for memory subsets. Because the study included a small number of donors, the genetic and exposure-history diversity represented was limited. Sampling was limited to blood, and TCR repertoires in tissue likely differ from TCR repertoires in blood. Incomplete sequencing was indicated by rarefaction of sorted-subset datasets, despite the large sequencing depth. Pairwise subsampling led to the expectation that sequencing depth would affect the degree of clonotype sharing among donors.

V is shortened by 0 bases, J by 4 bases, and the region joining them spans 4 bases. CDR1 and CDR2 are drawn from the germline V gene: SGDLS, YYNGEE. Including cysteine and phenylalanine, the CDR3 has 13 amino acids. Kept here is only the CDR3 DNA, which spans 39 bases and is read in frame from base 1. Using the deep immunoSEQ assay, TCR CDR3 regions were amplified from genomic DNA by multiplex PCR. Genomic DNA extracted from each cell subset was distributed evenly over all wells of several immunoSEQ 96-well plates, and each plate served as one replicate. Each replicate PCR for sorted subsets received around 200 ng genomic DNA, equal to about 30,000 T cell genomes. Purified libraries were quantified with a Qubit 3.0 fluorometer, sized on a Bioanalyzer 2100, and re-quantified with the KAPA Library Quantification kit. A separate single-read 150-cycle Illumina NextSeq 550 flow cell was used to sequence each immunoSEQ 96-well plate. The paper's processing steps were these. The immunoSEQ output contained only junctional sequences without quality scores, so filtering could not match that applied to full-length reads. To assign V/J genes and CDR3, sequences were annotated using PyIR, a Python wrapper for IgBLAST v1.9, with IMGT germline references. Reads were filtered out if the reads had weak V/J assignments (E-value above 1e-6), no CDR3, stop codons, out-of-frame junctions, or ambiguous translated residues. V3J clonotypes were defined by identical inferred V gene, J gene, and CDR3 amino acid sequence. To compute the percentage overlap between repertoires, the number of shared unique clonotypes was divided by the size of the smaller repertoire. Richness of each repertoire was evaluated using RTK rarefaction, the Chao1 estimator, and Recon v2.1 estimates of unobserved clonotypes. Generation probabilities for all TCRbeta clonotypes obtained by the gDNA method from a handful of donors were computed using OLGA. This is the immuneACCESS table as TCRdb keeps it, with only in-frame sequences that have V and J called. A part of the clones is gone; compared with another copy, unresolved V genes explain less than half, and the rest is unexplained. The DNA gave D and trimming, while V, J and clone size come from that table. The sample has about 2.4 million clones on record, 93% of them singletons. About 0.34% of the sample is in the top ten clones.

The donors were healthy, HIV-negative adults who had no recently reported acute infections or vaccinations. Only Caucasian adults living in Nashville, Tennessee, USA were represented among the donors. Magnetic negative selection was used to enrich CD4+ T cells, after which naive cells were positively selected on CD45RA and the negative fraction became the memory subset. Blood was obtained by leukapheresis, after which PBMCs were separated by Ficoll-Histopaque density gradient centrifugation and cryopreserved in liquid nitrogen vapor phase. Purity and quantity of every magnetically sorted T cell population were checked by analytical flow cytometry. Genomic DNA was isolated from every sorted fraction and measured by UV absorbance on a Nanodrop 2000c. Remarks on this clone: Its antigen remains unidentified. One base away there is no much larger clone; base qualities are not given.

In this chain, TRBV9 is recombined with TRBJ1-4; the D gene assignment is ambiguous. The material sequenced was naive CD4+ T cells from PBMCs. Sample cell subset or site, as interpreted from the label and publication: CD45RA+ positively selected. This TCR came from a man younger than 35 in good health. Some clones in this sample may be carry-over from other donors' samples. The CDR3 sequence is CASSVAVNEKLFF. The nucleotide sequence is TGTGCCAGCAGCGTAGCCGTTAATGAAAAACTGTTTTTT.